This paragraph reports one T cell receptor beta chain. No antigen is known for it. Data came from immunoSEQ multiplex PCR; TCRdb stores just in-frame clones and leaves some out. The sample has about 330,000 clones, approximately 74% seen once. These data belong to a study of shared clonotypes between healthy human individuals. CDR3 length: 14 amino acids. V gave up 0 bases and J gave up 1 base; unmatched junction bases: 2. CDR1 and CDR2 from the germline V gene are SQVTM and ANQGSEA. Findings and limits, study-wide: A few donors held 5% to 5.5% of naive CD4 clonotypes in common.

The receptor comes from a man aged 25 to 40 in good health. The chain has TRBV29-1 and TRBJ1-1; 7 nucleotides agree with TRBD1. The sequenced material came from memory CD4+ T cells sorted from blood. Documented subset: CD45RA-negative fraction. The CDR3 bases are TGCAGCGTTGAAGACAGGGGGAGGAACACTGAAGCTTTCTTT. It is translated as CSVEDRGRNTEAFF.